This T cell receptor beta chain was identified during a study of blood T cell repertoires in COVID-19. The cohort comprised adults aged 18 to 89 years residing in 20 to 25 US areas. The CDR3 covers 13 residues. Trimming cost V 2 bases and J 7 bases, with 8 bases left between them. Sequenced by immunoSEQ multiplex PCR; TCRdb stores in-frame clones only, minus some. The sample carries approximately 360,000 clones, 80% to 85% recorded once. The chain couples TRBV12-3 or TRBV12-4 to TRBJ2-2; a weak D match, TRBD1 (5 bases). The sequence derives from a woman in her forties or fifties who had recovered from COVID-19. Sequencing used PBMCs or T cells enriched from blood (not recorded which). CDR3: CASSLRGIGELFF. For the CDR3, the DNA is TGTGCCAGCAGTTTAAGGGGAATCGGGGAGCTGTTTTTT.